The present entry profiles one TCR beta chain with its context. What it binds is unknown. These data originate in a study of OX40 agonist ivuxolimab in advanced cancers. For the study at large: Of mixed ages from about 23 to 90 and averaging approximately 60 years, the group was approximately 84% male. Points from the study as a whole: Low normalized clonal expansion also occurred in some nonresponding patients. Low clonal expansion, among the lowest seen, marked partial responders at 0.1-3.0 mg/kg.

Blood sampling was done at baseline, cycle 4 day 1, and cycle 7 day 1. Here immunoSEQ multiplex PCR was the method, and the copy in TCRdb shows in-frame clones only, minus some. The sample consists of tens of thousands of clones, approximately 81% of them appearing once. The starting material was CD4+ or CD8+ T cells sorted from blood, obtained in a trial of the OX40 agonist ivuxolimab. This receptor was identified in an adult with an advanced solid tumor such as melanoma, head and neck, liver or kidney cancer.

The DNA for the CDR3 is TGCAGCGTTGTTGGGACAGGGGATAACTATGGCTACACCTTC. Translating it yields CSVVGTGDNYGYTF. The J gene is TRBJ1-2, the V gene TRBV29-1, with TRBD1 matching 10 bases. The germline CDR1 and CDR2 sequences are SQVTM and ANQGSEA. The CDR3 is 14 amino acids. The trim removed 4 bases at V and 1 base at J, leaving 3 bases unmatched.